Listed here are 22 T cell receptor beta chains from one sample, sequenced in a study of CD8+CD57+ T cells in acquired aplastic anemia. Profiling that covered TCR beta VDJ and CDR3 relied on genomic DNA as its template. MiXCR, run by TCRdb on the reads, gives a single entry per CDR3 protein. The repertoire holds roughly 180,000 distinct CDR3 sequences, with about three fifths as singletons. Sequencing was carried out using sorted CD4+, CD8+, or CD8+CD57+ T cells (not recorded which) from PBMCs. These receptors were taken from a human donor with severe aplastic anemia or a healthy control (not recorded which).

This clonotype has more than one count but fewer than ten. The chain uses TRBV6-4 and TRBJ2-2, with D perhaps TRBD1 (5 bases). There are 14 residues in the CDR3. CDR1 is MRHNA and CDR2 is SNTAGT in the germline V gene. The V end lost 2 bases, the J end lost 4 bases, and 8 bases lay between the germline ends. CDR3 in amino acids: CASSDVGVTGELFF. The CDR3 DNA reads TGTGCCAGCAGTGACGTAGGGGTCACCGGGGAGCTGTTTTTT.

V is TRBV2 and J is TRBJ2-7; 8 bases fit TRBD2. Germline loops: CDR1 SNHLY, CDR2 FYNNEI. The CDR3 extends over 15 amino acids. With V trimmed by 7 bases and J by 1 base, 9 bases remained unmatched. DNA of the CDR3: TGTGCCAGCACCGAGAACGGGGGGGCTTCCTACGAGCAGTACTTC. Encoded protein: CASTENGGASYEQYF.

DNA of the CDR3: TGTGCCAGCAGCTTGGCCGGCGTCTACGAGCAGTACTTC. This sequence encodes CASSLAGVYEQYF. The chain combines TRBV5-4 with TRBJ2-7; no clear D gene. The germline CDR1 and CDR2 sequences are SGHNT and YYREEE (reference sequence). The CDR3 sequence is 13 residues long. Trimming took 0 bases from V and 3 from J, leaving 7 bases between them.

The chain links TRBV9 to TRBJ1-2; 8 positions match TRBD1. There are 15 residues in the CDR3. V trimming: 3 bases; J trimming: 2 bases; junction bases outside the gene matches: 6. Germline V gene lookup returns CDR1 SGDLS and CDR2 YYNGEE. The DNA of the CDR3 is TGTGCCAGCAGCGGATGGACAGGGATGAACTATGGCTACACCTTC. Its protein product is CASSGWTGMNYGYTF.

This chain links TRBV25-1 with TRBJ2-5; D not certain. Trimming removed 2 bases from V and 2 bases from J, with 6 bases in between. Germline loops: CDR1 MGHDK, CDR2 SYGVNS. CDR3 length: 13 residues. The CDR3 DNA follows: TGTGCCAGCAGTGAAGTAAGGCAAGAGACCCAGTACTTC. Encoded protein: CASSEVRQETQYF.

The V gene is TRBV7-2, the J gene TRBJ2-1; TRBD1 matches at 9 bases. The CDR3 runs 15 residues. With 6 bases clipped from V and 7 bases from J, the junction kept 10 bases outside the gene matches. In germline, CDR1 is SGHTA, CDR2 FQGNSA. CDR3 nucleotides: TGTGCCAGCAGATCCGGGACAGGGTTTCGAAATGAGCAGTTCTTC. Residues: CASRSGTGFRNEQFF.

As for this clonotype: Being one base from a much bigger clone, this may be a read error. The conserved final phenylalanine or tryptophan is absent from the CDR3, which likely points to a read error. The CDR3 protein is CASSLSHVSALPNTGELFV. The CDR3 coding sequence is TGTGCCAGCAGTTTATCTCATGTTTCGGCACTACCGAACACCGGGGAGCTGTTTGTT. The chain combines TRBV27 with TRBJ2-2; D gene uncertain. This CDR3 spans 19 amino acids. V was pared by 0 bases and J by 0 bases, with 17 bases between. CDR1 MNHEY and CDR2 SMNVEV come from the germline V gene (reference sequence).

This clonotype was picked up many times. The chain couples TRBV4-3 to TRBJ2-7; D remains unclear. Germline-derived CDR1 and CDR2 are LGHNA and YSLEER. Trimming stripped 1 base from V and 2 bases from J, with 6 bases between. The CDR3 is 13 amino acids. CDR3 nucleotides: TGCGCCAGCAGCCAAGGCAGCACCTACGAGCAGTACTTC. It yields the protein CASSQGSTYEQYF.

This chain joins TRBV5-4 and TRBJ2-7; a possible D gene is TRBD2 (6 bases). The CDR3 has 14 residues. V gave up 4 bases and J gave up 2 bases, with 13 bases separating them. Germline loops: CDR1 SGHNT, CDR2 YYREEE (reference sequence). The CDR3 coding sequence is TGTGCCAGCAGCGTGACTAGGGGCCCCTACGAGCAGTACTTC. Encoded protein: CASSVTRGPYEQYF.

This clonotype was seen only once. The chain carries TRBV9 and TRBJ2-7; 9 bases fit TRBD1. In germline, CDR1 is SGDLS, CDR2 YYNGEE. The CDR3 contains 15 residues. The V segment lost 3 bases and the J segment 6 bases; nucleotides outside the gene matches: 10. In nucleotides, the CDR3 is TGTGCCAGCAGCGGATGGACAGGGGATATCGGCGAGCAGTACTTC. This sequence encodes CASSGWTGDIGEQYF.

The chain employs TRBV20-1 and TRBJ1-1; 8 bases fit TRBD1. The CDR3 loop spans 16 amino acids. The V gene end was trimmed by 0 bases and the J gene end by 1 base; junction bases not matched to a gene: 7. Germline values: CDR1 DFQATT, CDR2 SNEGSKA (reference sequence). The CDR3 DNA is TGCAGTGCTAGAGATGGGACAGGCCCCAGGAACACTGAAGCTTTCTTT. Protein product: CSARDGTGPRNTEAFF.

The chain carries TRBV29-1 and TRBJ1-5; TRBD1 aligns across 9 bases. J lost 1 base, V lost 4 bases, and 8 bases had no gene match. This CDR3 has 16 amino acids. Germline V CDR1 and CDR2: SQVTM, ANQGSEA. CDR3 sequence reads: CSVGDREYRSNQPQHF. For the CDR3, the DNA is TGCAGCGTTGGGGACAGGGAATATCGGAGCAATCAGCCCCAGCATTTT.

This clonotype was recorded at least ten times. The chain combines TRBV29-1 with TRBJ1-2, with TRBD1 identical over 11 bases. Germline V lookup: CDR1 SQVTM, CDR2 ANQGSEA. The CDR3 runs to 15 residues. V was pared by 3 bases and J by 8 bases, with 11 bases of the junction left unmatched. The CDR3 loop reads CSVDRGQGEVDGYTF. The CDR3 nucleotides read TGCAGCGTTGACCGGGGACAGGGGGAGGTCGACGGCTACACCTTC. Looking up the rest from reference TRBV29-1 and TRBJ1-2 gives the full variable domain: SAVISQKPSRDICQRGTSLTIQCQVDSQVTMMFWYRQQPGQSLTLIATANQGSEATYESGFVIDKFPISRPNLTFSTLTVSNMSPEDSSIYLCSVDRGQGEVDGYTFGSGTRLTVV.

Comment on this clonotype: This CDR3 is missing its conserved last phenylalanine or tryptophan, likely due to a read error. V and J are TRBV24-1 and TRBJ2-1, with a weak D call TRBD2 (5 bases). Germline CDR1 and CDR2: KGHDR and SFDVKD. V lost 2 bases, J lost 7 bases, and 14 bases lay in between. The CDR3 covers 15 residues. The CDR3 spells CATSDSRESSNEQFL. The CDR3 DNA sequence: TGTGCCACCAGTGATTCCCGGGAATCAAGTAATGAGCAGTTCTTA.

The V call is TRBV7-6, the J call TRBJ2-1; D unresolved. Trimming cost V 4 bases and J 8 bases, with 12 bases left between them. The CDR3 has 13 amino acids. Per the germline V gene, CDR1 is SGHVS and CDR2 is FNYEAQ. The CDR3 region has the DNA TGTGCCAGCAGCTCAGATCTAAGTCATGAGCAGTTCTTC. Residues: CASSSDLSHEQFF. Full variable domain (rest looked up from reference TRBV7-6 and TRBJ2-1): GAGVSQSPRYKVTKRGQDVALRCDPISGHVSLYWYRQALGQGPEFLTYFNYEAQQDKSGLPNDRFSAERPEGSISTLTIQRTEQRDSAMYRCASSSDLSHEQFFGPGTRLTVL.

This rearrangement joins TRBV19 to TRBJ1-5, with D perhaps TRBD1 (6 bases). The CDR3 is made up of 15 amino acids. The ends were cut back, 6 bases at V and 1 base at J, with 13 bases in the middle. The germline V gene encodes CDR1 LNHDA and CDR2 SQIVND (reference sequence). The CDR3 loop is CASREGGLSNQPQHF. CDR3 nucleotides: TGTGCCAGTAGAGAGGGGGGCTTAAGCAATCAGCCCCAGCATTTT. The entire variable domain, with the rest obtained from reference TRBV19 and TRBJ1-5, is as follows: DGGITQSPKYLFRKEGQNVTLSCEQNLNHDAMYWYRQDPGQGLRLIYYSQIVNDFQKGDIAEGYSVSREKKESFPLTVTSAQKNPTAFYLCASREGGLSNQPQHFGDGTRLSIL.

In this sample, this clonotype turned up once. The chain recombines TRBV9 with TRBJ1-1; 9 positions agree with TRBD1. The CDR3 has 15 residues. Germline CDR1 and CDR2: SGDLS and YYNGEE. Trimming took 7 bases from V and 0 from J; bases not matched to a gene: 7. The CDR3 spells CASGQGSTLNTEAFF. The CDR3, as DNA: TGTGCCAGCGGACAGGGGTCGACATTGAACACTGAAGCTTTCTTT.

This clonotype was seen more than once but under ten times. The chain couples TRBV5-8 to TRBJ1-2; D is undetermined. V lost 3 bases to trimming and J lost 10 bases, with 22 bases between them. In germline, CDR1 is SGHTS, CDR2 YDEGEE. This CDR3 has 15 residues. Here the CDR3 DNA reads TGTGCCAGCAGCTCGTACAAGGCTACCCGGGATGACTACACCTTC. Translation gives CASSSYKATRDDYTF.

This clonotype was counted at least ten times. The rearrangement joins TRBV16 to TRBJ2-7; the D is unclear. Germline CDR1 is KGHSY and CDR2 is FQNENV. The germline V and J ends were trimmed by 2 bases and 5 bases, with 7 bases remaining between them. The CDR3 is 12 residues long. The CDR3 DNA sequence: TGTGCCAGCAGCCAAAACAAAGACGAGCAGTACTTC. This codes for CASSQNKDEQYF.

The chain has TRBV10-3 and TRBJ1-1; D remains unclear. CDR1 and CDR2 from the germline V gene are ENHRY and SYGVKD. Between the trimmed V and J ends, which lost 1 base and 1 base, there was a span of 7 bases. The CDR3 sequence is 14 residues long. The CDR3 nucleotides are TGTGCCATCAGTGAGTTGAGTTCGAACACTGAAGCTTTCTTT. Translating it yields CAISELSSNTEAFF.

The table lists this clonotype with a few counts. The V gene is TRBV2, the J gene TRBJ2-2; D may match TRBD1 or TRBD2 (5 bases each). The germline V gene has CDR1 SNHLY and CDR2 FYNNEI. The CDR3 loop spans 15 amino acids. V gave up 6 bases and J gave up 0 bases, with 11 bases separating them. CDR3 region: CASSGTAANTGELFF. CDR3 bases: TGTGCCAGCAGCGGGACGGCCGCGAACACCGGGGAGCTGTTTTTT.

For the CDR3, the DNA is TGCGCCAGCAGCAGACAGGGGTCGGACTATGGCTACACCTTC. Translation: CASSRQGSDYGYTF. This chain connects TRBV5-1 to TRBJ1-2, with 8 bases matching TRBD1. CDR3 length equals 14 residues. Trimming took 4 bases from V and 3 from J; bases not matched to a gene: 5. CDR1 is SGHRS, CDR2 YFSETQ, per germline.